This T cell receptor beta chain came from a study of T cells after yellow fever vaccination. Study-wide results and limits: The secondary response was weaker but peaked faster, day 5 versus 15. CD4 and CD8 compartments shared a small share of clonotypes, likely from convergent recombination.

This CDR3 is 17 amino acids long. A few counts support this clonotype. Its matching antigen is unknown. By 5'RACE template switching, TCR cDNA was produced, with a universal primer site and UMIs added in the process. One entry per CDR3 protein, called by TCRdb with MiXCR from the 5' RACE reads. Seen here are some 320,000 distinct CDR3 sequences, roughly 4.3% observed once, and the top ten hold roughly a fifth. Here the sequenced sample was PBMCs, taken 15 days after the yellow fever booster vaccination. The receptor's source is a man between 18 and 29 years old who received the YFV17D yellow fever vaccine. The chain combines TRBV21-1 with TRBJ1-2. TRBV21-1 is listed as a pseudogene. The CDR3 bases are TGTGCCAGCAGCAAAGTTACAAGAAGGGAGCCTCTCTATGGCTACACCTTC. It encodes CASSKVTRREPLYGYTF.